A single TCR beta chain is shown here with its context. This sample is part of a study of blood T cell repertoires in COVID-19. Per the original methods: Amplification of reference gene primers was used by the study to estimate nucleated cell counts. This table comes from immunoSEQ multiplex PCR, and its TCRdb copy is limited to in-frame clones, with some not included. V, J and clone size are taken as reported in that table, and D and trimming were inferred from the DNA itself. The sample lists 60,000 to 85,000 clones, 80% to 90% occurring once. CDR3 length: 19 amino acids. Germline values: CDR1 LNHDA, CDR2 SQIVND (reference sequence). V trimming: 3 bases; J trimming: 7 bases; junction bases outside the gene matches: 21.

This rearrangement joins TRBV19 to TRBJ2-3, with 8 bases matching TRBD2. The sequenced material came from peripheral blood. This receptor was identified in a man aged 65-85 years with acute or convalescent COVID-19. This CDR3 reads CASSITPPLASGSAHTQYF. CDR3 DNA sequence: TGTGCCAGTAGTATTACCCCCCCCTTGGCAAGCGGGAGCGCTCATACGCAGTATTTT.